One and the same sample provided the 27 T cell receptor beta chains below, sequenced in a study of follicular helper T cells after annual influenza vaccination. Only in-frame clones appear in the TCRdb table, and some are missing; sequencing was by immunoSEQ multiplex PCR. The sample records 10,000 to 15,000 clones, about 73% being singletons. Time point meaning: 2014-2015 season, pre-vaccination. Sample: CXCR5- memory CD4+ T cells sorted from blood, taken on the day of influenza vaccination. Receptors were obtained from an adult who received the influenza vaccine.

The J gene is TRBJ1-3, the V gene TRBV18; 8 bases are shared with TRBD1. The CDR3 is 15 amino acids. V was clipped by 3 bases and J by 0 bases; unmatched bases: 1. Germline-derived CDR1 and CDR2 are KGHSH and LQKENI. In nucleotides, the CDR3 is TGTGCCAGCTCACCCGGGACAGGCTCTGGAAACACCATATATTTT. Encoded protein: CASSPGTGSGNTIYF.

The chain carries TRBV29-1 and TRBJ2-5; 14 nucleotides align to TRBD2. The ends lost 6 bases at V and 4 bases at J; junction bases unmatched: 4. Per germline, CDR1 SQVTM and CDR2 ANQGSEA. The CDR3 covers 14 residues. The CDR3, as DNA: TGCAGCGTCGGGACTAGCGGGGGTGTAGAGACCCAGTACTTC. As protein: CSVGTSGGVETQYF.

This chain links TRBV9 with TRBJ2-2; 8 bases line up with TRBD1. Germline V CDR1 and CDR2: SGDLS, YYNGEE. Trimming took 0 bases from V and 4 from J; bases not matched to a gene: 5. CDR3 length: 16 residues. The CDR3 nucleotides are TGTGCCAGCAGCGTAGCAACAGGGGGTTTCACCGGGGAGCTGTTTTTT. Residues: CASSVATGGFTGELFF.

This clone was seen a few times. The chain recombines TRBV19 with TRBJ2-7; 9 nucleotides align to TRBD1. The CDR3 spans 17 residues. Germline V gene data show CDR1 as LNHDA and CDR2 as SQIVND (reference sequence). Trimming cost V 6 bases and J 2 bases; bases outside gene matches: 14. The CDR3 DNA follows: TGTGCCAGTAGCCGGGACAGGGATCGAAGTACTACCTACGAGCAGTACTTC. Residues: CASSRDRDRSTTYEQYF.

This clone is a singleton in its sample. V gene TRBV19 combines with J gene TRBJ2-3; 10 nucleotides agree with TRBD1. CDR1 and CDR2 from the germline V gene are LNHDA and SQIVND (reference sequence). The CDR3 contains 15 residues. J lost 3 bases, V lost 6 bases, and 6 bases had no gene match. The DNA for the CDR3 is TGTGCCAGTAGCCTAACGGACAGGGGGACAGATACGCAGTATTTT. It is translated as CASSLTDRGTDTQYF.

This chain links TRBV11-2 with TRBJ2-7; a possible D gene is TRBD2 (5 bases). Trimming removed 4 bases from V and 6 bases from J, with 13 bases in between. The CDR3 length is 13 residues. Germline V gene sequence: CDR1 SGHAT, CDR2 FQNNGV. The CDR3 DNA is TGTGCCAGCAGCTCCGGACTCGCCCTCGAGCAGTACTTC. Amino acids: CASSSGLALEQYF.

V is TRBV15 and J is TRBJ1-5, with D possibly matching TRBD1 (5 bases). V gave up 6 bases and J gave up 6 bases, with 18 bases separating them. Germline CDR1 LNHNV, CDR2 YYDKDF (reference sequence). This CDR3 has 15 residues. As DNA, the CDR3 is TGTGCCACCAGGAGTGCAGGGAGCTTCGGTCAGCCCCAGCATTTT. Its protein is CATRSAGSFGQPQHF.

CDR3 nucleotides: TGCGCCAGCAGCAATGGCAATAGCGGGGGGAACAATGAGCAGTTCTTC. It yields the protein CASSNGNSGGNNEQFF. This sequence joins TRBV5-1 and TRBJ2-1, with 10 bases lining up with TRBD2. V lost 4 bases and J lost 5; bases outside the gene matches: 9. The CDR3 length is 16 residues. CDR1 is SGHRS, CDR2 YFSETQ, per germline.

The CDR3 DNA reads as TGTGCCAGTAGTATGGGACAGATAGACCCCTTGACCGGGGAGCTGTTTTTT. Its translation is CASSMGQIDPLTGELFF. V usage is TRBV19 and J usage is TRBJ2-2, with 7 bases aligning to TRBD1. CDR3 length: 17 amino acids. Unmatched junction bases numbered 12, after V lost 3 bases and J lost 5 bases. Germline CDR1 and CDR2: LNHDA and SQIVND (reference sequence). Full variable domain (remainder filled in from reference TRBV19 and TRBJ2-2): DGGITQSPKYLFRKEGQNVTLSCEQNLNHDAMYWYRQDPGQGLRLIYYSQIVNDFQKGDIAEGYSVSREKKESFPLTVTSAQKNPTAFYLCASSMGQIDPLTGELFFGEGSRLTVL.

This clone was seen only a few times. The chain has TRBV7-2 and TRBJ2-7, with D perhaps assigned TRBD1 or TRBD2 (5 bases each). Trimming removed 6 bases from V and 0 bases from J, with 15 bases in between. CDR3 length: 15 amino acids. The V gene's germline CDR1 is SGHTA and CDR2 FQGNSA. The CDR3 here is CASSSGTISSYEQYF. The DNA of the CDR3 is TGTGCCAGCAGTTCCGGGACGATAAGCTCCTACGAGCAGTACTTC.

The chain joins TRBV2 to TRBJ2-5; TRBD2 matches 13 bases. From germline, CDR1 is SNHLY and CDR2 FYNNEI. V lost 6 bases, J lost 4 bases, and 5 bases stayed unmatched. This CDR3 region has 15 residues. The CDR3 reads CASRPTSGGVETQYF. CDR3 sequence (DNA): TGTGCCAGCAGACCAACTAGCGGGGGGGTAGAGACCCAGTACTTC.

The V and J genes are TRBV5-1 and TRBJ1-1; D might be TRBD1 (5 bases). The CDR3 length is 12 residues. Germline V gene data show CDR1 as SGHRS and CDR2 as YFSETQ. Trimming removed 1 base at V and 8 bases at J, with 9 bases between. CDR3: CASSLRWGEAFF. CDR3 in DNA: TGCGCCAGCAGCTTGAGATGGGGGGAAGCTTTCTTT. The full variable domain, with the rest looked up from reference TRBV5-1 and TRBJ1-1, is KAGVTQTPRYLIKTRGQQVTLSCSPISGHRSVSWYQQTPGQGLQFLFEYFSETQRNKGNFPGRFSGRQFSNSRSEMNVSTLELGDSALYLCASSLRWGEAFFGQGTRLTVV.

In DNA form, the CDR3 reads TGTGCCACCCACAGGGGGGACAATCAGCCCCAGCATTTT. Its translation is CATHRGDNQPQHF. The chain combines TRBV6-6 with TRBJ1-5, with 8 bases matching TRBD1. The CDR3 extends over 13 amino acids. The germline CDR1 and CDR2 sequences are MNHNY and SVGAGI (reference sequence). V lost 10 bases to trimming and J lost 3 bases; unmatched junction nucleotides: 5.

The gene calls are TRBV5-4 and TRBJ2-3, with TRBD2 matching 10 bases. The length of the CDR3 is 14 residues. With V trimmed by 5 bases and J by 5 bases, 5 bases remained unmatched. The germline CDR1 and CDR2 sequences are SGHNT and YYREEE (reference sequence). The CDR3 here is CASSERGGLDTQYF. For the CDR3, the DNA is TGTGCCAGCAGTGAGCGGGGGGGCTTAGATACGCAGTATTTT.

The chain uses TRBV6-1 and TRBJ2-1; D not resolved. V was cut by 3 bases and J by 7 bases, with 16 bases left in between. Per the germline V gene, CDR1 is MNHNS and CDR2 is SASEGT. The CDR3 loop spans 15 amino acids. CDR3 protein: CASSDLASRMNEQFF. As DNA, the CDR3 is TGTGCCAGCAGTGACTTGGCTTCCCGGATGAATGAGCAGTTCTTC.

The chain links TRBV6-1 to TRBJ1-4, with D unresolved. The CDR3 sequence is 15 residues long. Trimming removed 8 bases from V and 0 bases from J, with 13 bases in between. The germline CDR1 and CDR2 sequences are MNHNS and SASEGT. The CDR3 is CASDEGAATNEKLFF. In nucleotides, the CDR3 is TGTGCCAGCGATGAGGGAGCAGCAACTAATGAAAAACTGTTTTTT.

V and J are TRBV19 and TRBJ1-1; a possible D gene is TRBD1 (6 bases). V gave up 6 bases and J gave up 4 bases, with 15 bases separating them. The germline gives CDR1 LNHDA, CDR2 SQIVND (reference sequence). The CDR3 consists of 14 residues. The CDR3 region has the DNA TGTGCCAGTAGAGAAACGGGGGCCGGCACTGAAGCTTTCTTT. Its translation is CASRETGAGTEAFF.

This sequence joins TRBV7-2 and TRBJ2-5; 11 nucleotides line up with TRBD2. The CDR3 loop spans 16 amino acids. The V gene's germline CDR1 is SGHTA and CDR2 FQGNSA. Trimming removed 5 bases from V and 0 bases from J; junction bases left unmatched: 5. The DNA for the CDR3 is TGTGCCAGCAGCCCCCGACTAGCGGGATACCAAGAGACCCAGTACTTC. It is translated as CASSPRLAGYQETQYF.

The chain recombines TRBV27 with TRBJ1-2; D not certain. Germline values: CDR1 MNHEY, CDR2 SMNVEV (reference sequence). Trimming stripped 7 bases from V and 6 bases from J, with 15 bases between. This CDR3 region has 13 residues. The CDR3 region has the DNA TGTGCCAGCAAGAAGACAAGGGTTGATGGCTACACCTTC. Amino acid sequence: CASKKTRVDGYTF.

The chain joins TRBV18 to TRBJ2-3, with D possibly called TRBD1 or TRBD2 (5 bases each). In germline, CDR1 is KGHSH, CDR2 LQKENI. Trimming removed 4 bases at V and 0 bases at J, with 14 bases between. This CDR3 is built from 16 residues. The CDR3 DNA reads TGTGCCAGCTCACTCCTCCCGGGGCCAAGCACAGATACGCAGTATTTT. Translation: CASSLLPGPSTDTQYF.

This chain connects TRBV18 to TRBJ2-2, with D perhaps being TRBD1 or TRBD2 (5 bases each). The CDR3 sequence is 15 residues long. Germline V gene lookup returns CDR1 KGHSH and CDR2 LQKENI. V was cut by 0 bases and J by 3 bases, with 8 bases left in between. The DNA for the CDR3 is TGTGCCAGCTCACCACCAGGGACCTACACCGGGGAGCTGTTTTTT. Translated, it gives CASSPPGTYTGELFF.

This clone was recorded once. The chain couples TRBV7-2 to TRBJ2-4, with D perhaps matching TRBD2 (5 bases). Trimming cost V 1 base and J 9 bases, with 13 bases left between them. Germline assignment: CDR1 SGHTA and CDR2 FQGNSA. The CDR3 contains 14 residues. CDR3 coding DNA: TGTGCCAGCAGCTTAGGCACGGATGGAGGCATTCAGTACTTC. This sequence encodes CASSLGTDGGIQYF. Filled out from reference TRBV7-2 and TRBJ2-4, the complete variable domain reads GAGVSQSPSNKVTEKGKDVELRCDPISGHTALYWYRQSLGQGLEFLIYFQGNSAPDKSGLPSDRFSAERTGGSVSTLTIQRTQQEDSAVYLCASSLGTDGGIQYFGAGTRLSVL.

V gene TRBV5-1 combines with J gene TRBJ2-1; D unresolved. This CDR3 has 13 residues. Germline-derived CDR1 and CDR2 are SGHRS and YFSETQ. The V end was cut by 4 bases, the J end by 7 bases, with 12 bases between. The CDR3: CASSPGWGNEQFF. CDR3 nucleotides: TGCGCCAGCAGCCCCGGTTGGGGTAATGAGCAGTTCTTC.

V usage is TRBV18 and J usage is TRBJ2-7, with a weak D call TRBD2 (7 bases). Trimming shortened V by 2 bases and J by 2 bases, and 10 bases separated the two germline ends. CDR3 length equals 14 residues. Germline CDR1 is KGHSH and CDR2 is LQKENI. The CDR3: CASSPYGGPYEQYF. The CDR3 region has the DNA TGTGCCAGCTCACCATACGGGGGGCCCTACGAGCAGTACTTC.

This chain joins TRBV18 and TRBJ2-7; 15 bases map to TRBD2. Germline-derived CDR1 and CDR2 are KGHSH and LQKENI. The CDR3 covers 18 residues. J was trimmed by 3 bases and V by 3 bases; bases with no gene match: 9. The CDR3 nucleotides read TGTGCCAGCTCACCTAATGCCGGGACTAGCGGGGGGAACTACGAGCAGTACTTC. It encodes CASSPNAGTSGGNYEQYF.

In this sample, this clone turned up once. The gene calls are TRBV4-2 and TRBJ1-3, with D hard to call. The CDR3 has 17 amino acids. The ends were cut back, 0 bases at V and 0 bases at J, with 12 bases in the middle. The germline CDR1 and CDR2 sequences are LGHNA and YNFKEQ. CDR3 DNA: TGTGCCAGCAGCCAAGAATACAGAGGATCCTCTGGAAACACCATATATTTT. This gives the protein CASSQEYRGSSGNTIYF.

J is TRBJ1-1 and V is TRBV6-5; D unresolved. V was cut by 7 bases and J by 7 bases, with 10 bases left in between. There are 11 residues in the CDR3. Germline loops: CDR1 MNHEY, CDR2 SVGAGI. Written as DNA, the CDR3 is TGTGCCAGCAAACTGGCAGATGAAGCTTTCTTT. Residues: CASKLADEAFF.